One T cell receptor (beta chain) is described in this entry. Antigen specificity is unknown. Using unique molecular identifiers, the investigators prepared the TCRbeta library. TCRdb processed the PCR reads anew with MiXCR; each CDR3 protein has one entry. The sample shows about 980,000 distinct CDR3 sequences, about 31% of them seen only once. The record originates from a study of T-cell reconstitution after alpha-beta-depleted transplantation in children. Broader study findings: Newly produced T cells mostly accounted for T-cell counts and diversity one year post-transplant.

The sample consisted of PBMCs, mostly from graft donor cells, taken 360 days after TCRalphabeta/CD19-depleted stem cell transplant. This sequence was found in a boy under two years old who had a stem cell transplant for SCID, so the T cells may come from the graft donor.

DNA of the CDR3: TGCAGTGCTCCCCCTGCGGGGGGGCTAAATGAGCAGTTCTTC. Translated, it gives CSAPPAGGLNEQFF. The rearrangement links TRBV20-1 to TRBJ2-1, with 9 nucleotides matching TRBD2. The CDR3 extends over 14 amino acids. V lost 5 bases and J lost 7; bases outside the gene matches: 9. Per the germline V gene, CDR1 is DFQATT and CDR2 is SNEGSKA (reference sequence).